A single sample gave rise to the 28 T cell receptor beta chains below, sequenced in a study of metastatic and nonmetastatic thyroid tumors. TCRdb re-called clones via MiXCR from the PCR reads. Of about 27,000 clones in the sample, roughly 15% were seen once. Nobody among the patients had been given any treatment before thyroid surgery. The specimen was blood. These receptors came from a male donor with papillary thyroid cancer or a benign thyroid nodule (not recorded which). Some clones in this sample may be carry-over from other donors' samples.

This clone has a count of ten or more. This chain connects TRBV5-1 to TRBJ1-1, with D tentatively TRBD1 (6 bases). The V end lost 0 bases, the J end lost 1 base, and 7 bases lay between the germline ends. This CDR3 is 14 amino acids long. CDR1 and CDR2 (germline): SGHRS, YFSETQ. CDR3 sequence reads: CASSLGRGNTEAFF. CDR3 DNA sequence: TGCGCCAGCAGCTTGGGCAGGGGGAACACTGAAGCTTTCTTT.

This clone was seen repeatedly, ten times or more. DNA of the CDR3: TGTGCCAGCAGAGGGGACCCATGGGATGAGCAGTTCTTC. It codes for CASRGDPWDEQFF. V and J are TRBV6-1 and TRBJ2-1, with D tentatively TRBD1 or TRBD2 (5 bases each). The CDR3 is 13 amino acids. Germline V gives CDR1 MNHNS, CDR2 SASEGT. V gave up 6 bases and J gave up 8 bases, with 14 bases separating them.

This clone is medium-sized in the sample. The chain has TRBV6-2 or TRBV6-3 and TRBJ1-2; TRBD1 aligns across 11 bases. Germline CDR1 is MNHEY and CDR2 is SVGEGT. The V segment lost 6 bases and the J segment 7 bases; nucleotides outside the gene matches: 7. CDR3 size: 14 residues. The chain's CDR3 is CASRPRTGGGGYTF. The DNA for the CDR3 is TGTGCCAGCAGGCCCCGGACAGGGGGCGGTGGCTACACCTTC.

The CDR3 region is CASSRGTGPHNQPQHF. The CDR3 DNA follows: TGTGCCAGCAGCCGAGGGACAGGGCCTCACAATCAGCCCCAGCATTTT. This rearrangement joins TRBV7-3 to TRBJ1-5; 9 bases are shared with TRBD1. There are 16 residues in the CDR3. The ends lost 5 bases at V and 3 bases at J; junction bases unmatched: 8. Germline CDR1 and CDR2: SGHTA and FQGTGA.

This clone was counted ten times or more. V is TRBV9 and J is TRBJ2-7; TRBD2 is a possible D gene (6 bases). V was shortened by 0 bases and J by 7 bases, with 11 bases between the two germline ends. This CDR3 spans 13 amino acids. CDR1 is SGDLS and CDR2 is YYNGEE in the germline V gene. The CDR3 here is CASSVVWGEEQYF. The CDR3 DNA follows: TGTGCCAGCAGCGTAGTTTGGGGGGAGGAGCAGTACTTC.

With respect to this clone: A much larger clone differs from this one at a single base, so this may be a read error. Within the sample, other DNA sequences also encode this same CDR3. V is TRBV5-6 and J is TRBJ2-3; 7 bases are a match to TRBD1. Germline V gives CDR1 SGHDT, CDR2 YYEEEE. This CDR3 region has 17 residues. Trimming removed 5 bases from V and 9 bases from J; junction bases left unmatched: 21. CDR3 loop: CASRVFDREFSLDTQYF. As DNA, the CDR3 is TGTGCCAGCAGGGTATTTGACAGGGAATTTAGTCTGGACACGCAGTATTTT.

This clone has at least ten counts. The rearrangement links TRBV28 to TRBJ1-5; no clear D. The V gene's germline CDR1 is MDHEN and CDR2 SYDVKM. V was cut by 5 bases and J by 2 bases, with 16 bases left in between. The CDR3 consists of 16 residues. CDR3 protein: CASSGGSGFGNQPQHF. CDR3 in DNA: TGTGCCAGCAGTGGAGGGAGCGGGTTCGGCAATCAGCCCCAGCATTTT.

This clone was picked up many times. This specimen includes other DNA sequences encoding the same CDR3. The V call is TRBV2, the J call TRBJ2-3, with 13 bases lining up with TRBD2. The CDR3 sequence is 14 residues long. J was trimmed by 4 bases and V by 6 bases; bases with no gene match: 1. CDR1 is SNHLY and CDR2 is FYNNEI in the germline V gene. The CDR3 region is CASRTSGGSDTQYF. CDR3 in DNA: TGTGCCAGCAGGACTAGCGGGGGGTCAGATACGCAGTATTTT.

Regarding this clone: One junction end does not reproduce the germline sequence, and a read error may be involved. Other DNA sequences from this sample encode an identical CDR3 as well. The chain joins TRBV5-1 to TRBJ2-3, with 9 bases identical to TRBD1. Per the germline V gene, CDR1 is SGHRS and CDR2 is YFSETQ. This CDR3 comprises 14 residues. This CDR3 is CASKGQGFTDTQYF. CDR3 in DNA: TGTGCCAGCAAGGGACAGGGTTTCACAGATACGCAGTATTTT.

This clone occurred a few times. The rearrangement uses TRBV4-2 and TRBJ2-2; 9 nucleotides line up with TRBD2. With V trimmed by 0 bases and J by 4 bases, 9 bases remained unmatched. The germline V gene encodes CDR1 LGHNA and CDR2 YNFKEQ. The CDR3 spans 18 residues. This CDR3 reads CASSQDPSGIRATGELFF. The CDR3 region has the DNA TGTGCCAGCAGCCAAGATCCTAGCGGGATACGAGCCACCGGGGAGCTGTTTTTT.

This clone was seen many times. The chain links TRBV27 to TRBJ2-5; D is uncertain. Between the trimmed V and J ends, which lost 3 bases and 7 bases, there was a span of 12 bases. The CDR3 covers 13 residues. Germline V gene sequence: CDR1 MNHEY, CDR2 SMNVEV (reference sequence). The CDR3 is CASSLNLDGTQYF. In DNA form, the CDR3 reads TGTGCCAGCAGTTTGAATCTAGACGGGACCCAGTACTTC.

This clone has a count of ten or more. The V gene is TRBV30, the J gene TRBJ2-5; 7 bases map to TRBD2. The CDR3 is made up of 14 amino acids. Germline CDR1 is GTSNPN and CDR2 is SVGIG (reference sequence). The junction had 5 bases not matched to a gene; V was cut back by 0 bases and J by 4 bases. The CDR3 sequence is CAWSVLGGGETQYF. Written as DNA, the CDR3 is TGTGCCTGGAGTGTACTAGGCGGGGGAGAGACCCAGTACTTC.

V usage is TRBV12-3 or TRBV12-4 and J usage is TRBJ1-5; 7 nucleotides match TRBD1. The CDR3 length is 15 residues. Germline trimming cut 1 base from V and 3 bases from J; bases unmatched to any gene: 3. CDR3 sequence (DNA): TGTGCCAGCAGTTTAGGGCAGGGGGACAATCAGCCCCAGCATTTT. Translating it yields CASSLGQGDNQPQHF.

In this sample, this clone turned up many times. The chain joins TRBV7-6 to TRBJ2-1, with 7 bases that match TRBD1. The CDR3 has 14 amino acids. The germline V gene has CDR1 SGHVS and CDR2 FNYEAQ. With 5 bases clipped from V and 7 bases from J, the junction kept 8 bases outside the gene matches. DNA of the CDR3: TGTGCCAGCAGCCCGAGGACAGGAGAAAATGAGCAGTTCTTC. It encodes CASSPRTGENEQFF.

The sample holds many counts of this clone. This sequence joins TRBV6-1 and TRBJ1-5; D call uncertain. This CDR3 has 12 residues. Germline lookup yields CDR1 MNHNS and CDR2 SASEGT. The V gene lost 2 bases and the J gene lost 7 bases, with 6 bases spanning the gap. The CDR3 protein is CASSEIGQPQHF. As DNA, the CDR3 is TGTGCCAGCAGTGAAATCGGACAGCCCCAGCATTTT.

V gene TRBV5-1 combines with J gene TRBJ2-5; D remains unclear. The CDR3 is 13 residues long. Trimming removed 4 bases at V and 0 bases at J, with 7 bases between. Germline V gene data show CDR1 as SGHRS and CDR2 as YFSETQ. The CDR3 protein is CASSNSDQETQYF. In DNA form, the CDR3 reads TGCGCCAGCAGCAACAGCGACCAAGAGACCCAGTACTTC.

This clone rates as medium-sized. The CDR3 DNA sequence: TGCGCCAGCAGCGAGGTATCCATGAGCGTCACCTACGAGCAGTACTTC. Translated: CASSEVSMSVTYEQYF. The rearrangement links TRBV5-1 to TRBJ2-7; D unclear. CDR1 SGHRS and CDR2 YFSETQ come from the germline V gene. The CDR3 is 16 residues long. V was shortened by 4 bases and J by 2 bases, with 19 bases between the two germline ends.

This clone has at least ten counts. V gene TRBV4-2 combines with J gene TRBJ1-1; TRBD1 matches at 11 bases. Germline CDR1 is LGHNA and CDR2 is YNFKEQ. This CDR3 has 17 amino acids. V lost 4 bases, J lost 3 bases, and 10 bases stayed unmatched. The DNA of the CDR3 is TGTGCCAGCAGCCCACGGTCCGGGACAGGGGGGGACACTGAAGCTTTCTTT. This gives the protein CASSPRSGTGGDTEAFF.

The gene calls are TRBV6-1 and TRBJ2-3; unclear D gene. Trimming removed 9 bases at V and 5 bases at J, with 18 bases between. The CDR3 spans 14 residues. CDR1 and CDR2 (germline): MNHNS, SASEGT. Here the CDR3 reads CASMSTWFIDTQYF. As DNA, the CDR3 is TGTGCCAGTATGAGTACATGGTTTATAGATACGCAGTATTTT.

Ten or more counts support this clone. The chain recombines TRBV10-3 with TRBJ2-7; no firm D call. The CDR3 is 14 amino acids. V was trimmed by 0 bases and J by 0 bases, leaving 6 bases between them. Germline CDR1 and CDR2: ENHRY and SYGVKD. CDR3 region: CAISESPDSYEQYF. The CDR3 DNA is TGTGCCATCAGTGAGTCCCCGGACTCCTACGAGCAGTACTTC.

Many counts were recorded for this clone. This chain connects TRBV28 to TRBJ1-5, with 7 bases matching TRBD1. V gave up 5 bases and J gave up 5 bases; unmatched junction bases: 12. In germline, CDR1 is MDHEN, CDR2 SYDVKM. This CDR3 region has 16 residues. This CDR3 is CASSPGGVITHQPQHF. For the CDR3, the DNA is TGTGCCAGCAGTCCAGGGGGGGTTATCACCCATCAGCCCCAGCATTTT.

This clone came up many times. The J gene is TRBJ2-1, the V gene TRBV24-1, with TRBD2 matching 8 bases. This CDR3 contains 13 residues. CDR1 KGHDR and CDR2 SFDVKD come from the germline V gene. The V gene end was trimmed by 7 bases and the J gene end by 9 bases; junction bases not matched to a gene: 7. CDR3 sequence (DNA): TGTGCCACCAGAGCCCTAACTAGCGGTGAGCAGTTCTTC. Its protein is CATRALTSGEQFF.

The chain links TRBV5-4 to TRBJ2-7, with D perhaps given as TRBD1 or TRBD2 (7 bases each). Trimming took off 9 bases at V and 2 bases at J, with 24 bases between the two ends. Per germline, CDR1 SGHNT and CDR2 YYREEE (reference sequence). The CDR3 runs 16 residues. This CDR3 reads CANTTDRWGGAYEQYF. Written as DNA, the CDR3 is TGTGCCAACACCACGGACAGGTGGGGAGGGGCCTACGAGCAGTACTTC.

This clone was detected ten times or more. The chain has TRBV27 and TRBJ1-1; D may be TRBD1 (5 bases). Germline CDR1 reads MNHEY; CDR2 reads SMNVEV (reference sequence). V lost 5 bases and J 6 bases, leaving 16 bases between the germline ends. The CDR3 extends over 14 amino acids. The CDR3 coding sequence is TGTGCCAGCAGTCAGGGAGTCATTGGGGCTGAAGCTTTCTTT. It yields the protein CASSQGVIGAEAFF.

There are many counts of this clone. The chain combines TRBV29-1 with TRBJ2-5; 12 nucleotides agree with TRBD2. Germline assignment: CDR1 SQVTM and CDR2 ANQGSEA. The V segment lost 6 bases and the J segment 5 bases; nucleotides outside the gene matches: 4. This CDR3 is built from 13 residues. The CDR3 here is CSVGLAGMETQYF. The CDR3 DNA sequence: TGCAGCGTCGGACTAGCGGGGATGGAGACCCAGTACTTC.

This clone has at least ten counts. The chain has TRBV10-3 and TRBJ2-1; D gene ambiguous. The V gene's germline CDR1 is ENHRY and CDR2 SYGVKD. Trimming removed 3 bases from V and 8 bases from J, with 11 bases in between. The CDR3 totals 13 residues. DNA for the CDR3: TGTGCCATCAGTGAATCCCCCTCCGATGAGCAGTTCTTC. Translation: CAISESPSDEQFF.

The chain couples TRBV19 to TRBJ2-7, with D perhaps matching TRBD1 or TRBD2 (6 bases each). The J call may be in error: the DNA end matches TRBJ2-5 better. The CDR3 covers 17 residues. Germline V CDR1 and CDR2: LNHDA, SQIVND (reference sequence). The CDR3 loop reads CASSIRVGGRLQETQYF. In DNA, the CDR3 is TGTGCCAGTAGTATACGGGTGGGGGGCAGACTCCAAGAGACCCAGTACTTC.

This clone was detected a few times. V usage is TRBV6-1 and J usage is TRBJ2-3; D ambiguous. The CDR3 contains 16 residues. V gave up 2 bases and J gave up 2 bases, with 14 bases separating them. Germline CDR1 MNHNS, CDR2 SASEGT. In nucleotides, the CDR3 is TGTGCCAGCAGTGAACGGTTGGCAGATACCACAGATACGCAGTATTTT. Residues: CASSERLADTTDTQYF.